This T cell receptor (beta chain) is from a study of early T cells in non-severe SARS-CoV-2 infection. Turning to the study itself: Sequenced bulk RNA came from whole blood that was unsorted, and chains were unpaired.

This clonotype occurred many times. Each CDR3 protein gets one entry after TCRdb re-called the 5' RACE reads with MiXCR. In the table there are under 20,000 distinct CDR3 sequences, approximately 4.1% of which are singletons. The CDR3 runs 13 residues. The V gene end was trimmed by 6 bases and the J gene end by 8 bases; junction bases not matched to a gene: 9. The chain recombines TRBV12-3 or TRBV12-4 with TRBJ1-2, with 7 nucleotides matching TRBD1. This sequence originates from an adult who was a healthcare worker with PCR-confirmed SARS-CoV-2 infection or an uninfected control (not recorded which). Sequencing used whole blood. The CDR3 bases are TGTGCCAGCAGACGAACCGGGACAGAAGGCTACACCTTC. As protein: CASRRTGTEGYTF.